Listed below are T cell receptor beta chains from one sample, sequenced in a study of OX40 agonist ivuxolimab in advanced cancers. TCRdb keeps only in-frame clones here, not all; method: immunoSEQ multiplex PCR. The table lists about 50,000 clones, 85% to 90% of them singletons. Specimen: CD4+ or CD8+ T cells sorted from blood, collected in a trial of the OX40 agonist ivuxolimab. Source of these receptors: an adult with an advanced solid tumor such as melanoma, head and neck, liver or kidney cancer. CDR3s include the opening cysteine and the closing phenylalanine or tryptophan. The D gene is left open where the match is weak. Only some rows state a clone size, as once, few, many or a class for expanded clones.

v_gene: TRBV30; abundance: -; j_gene: TRBJ1-1; d_gene: -; CDR3nt: TGTGCCTGGAGTCCAACAACAGGGACTGAAGCTTTCTTT; CDR3aa: CAWSPTTGTEAFF
v_gene: TRBV7-2; abundance: -; j_gene: TRBJ2-4; d_gene: -; CDR3nt: TGTGCCAGCAGCCTCCAGGGAAGAGGAGACATTCAGTACTTC; CDR3aa: CASSLQGRGDIQYF
v_gene: TRBV2; abundance: once; j_gene: TRBJ2-7; d_gene: TRBD2; CDR3nt: TGTGCCACCACCGGACTAGCGGGGGCGGGAGGGCAGTACTTC; CDR3aa: CATTGLAGAGGQYF
v_gene: TRBV5-1; abundance: -; j_gene: TRBJ1-1; d_gene: -; CDR3nt: TGCGCCAGCAGCTTGGTTTCTCAAGAGGGAACTGAAGCTTTCTTT; CDR3aa: CASSLVSQEGTEAFF
v_gene: TRBV11-2; abundance: -; j_gene: TRBJ2-5; d_gene: -; CDR3nt: TGTGCCAGCAGCTTTGGGCAGGCCCTTATCCAAGAGACCCAGTACTTC; CDR3aa: CASSFGQALIQETQYF
v_gene: TRBV6-5; abundance: -; j_gene: TRBJ1-1; d_gene: -; CDR3nt: TGTGCCAGCAAGCAGGGGCAGACCACTGAAGCTTTCTTT; CDR3aa: CASKQGQTTEAFF
v_gene: TRBV14; abundance: -; j_gene: TRBJ1-5; d_gene: -; CDR3nt: TGTGCCAGCAGCCAATCCGAAAAACAGCCCCAGCATTTT; CDR3aa: CASSQSEKQPQHF
v_gene: TRBV5-1; abundance: -; j_gene: TRBJ1-1; d_gene: TRBD1; CDR3nt: TGCGCCAGCAGCACCCGACAGGGGGTGGACACTGAAGCTTTCTTT; CDR3aa: CASSTRQGVDTEAFF
v_gene: TRBV19; abundance: -; j_gene: TRBJ2-7; d_gene: TRBD2; CDR3nt: TGTGCCAGTAGTAATCTCGGGACTAGCGGGAGAGTGGGTTTATCAGACGAGCAGTACTTC; CDR3aa: CASSNLGTSGRVGLSDEQYF
v_gene: TRBV27; abundance: -; j_gene: TRBJ1-5; d_gene: -; CDR3nt: TGTGCCAGCAGCCCGACGACAGGCTTGGGTCAGCCCCAGCATTTT; CDR3aa: CASSPTTGLGQPQHF
v_gene: TRBV6-5; abundance: -; j_gene: TRBJ2-7; d_gene: TRBD1; CDR3nt: TGTGCCAGCAGTTACCGCCGGGACAGCTACGAGCAGTACTTC; CDR3aa: CASSYRRDSYEQYF
v_gene: TRBV30; abundance: -; j_gene: TRBJ2-1; d_gene: TRBD2; CDR3nt: TGTGCCTGGGACCCCCAGCGGGGGCAAGGGGAGCAGTTCTTC; CDR3aa: CAWDPQRGQGEQFF
v_gene: TRBV25-1; abundance: -; j_gene: TRBJ2-5; d_gene: TRBD2; CDR3nt: TGTGCCGCCAGGACTAGCGGGAGGCAAGAGACCCAGTACTTC; CDR3aa: CAARTSGRQETQYF